This TCR beta chain stems from a study of CD8 T cells in ankylosing spondylitis. Per germline, CDR1 SGHVS and CDR2 FQNEAQ. V gave up 2 bases and J gave up 6 bases, with 17 bases separating them. This CDR3 contains 16 residues. TCRdb itself ran the 5' RACE reads through MiXCR, one entry per CDR3 protein. The sample records 150,000 to 200,000 distinct CDR3 sequences, 15% to 20% being singletons. This clonotype was seen ten or more times. The antigen is not known. Findings and limits, study-wide: Disease-associated clones were reportedly significantly overrepresented in matched ankylosing spondylitis synovial fluid. Reactive arthritis synovial fluid and blood previously showed some of these motif variants. Typical of ankylosing spondylitis blood, it appeared, was a TCR beta motif of under 10 highly homologous variants.

The sequence was obtained from a male donor with ankylosing spondylitis or in good health (not recorded which). The chain uses TRBV7-8 and TRBJ2-1, with D perhaps assigned TRBD1 or TRBD2 (5 bases each). Sequenced input: blood, either unsorted or a sorted T cell fraction (not recorded which). CDR3 amino acids: CASSLKGASGGNEQFF. The DNA of the CDR3 is TGTGCCAGCAGCTTAAAAGGGGCTAGTGGGGGCAATGAGCAGTTCTTC. Supplemented by reference TRBV7-8 and TRBJ2-1, the full variable domain reads GAGVSQSPRYKVAKRGQDVALRCDPISGHVSLFWYQQALGQGPEFLTYFQNEAQLDKSGLPSDRFFAERPEGSVSTLKIQRTQQEDSAVYLCASSLKGASGGNEQFFGPGTRLTVL.